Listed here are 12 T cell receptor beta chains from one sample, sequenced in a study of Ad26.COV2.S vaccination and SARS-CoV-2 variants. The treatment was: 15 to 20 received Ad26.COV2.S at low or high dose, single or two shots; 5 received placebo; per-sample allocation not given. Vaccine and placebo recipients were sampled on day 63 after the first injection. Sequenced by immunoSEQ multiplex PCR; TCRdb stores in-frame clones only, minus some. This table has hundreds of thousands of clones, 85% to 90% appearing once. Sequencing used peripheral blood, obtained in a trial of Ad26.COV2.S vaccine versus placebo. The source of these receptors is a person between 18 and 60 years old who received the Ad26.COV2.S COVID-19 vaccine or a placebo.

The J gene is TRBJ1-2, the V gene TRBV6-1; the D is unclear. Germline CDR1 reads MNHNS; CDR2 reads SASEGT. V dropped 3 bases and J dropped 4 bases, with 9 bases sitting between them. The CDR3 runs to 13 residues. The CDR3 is CASSDPPVYGYTF. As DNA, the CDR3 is TGTGCCAGCAGTGATCCGCCAGTCTATGGCTACACCTTC.

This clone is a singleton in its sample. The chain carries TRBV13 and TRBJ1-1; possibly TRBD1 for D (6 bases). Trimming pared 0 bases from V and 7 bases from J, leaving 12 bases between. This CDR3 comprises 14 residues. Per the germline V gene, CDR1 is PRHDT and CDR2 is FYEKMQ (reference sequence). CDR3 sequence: CASSLGQDSIEAFF. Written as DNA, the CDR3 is TGTGCCAGCAGCTTAGGCCAGGACAGCATTGAAGCTTTCTTT.

CDR3 sequence (DNA): TGTGCCAGCAGTCCGACTCGCCCGACAGGGCGGGCTTTCTTT. Amino acids: CASSPTRPTGRAFF. This chain links TRBV7-8 with TRBJ1-1; 7 bases are shared with TRBD1. This CDR3 is 14 amino acids long. Germline lookup yields CDR1 SGHVS and CDR2 FQNEAQ. The ends lost 6 bases at V and 11 bases at J; junction bases unmatched: 15.

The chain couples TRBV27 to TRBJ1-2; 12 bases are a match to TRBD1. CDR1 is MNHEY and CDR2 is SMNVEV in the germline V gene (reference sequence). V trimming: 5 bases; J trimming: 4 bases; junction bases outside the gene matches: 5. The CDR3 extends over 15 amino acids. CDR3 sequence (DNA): TGTGCCAGCAGTCCCGGGACAGGGGGCAGCTATGGCTACACCTTC. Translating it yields CASSPGTGGSYGYTF.

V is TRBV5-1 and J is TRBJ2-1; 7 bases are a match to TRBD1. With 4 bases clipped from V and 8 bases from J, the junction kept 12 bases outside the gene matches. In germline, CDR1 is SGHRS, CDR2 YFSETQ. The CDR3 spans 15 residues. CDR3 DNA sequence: TGCGCCAGCAGCACCCGACAGGGACCTTTGGATGAGCAGTTCTTC. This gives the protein CASSTRQGPLDEQFF.

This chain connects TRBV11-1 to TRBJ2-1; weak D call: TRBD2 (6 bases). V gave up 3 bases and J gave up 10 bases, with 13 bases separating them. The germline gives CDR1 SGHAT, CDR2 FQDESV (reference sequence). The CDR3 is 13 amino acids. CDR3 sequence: CASSFGRENEQFF. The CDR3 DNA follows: TGTGCCAGCAGCTTTGGACGGGAGAACGAGCAGTTCTTC.

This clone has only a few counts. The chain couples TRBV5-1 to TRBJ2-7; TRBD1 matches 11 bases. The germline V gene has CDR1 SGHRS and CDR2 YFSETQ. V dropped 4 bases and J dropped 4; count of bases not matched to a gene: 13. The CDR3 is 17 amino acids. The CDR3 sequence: CASSQSPDRGRRYEQYF. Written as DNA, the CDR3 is TGCGCCAGCAGCCAGTCGCCGGACAGGGGGCGCCGATACGAGCAGTACTTC.

The CDR3 nucleotides read TGTGCCAGCAGCTTGGGACAGAGGGATGAAAAACTGTTTTTT. Translating it yields CASSLGQRDEKLFF. The gene calls are TRBV5-4 and TRBJ1-4; D may be TRBD1 (5 bases). Trimming stripped 0 bases from V and 6 bases from J, with 9 bases between. The germline gives CDR1 SGHNT, CDR2 YYREEE (reference sequence). CDR3 length: 14 amino acids.

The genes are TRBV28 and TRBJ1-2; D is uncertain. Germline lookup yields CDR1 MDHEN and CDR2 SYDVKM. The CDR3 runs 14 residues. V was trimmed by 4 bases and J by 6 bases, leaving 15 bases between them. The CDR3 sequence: CASSSAGRRHGYTF. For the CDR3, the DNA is TGTGCCAGCAGTTCCGCCGGGCGCCGACATGGCTACACCTTC.

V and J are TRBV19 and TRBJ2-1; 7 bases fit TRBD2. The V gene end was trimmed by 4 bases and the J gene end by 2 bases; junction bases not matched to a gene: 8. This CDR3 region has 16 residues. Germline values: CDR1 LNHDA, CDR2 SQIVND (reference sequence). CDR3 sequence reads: CASSKNREAPYNEQFF. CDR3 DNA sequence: TGTGCCAGTAGTAAGAACCGGGAGGCTCCCTACAATGAGCAGTTCTTC.

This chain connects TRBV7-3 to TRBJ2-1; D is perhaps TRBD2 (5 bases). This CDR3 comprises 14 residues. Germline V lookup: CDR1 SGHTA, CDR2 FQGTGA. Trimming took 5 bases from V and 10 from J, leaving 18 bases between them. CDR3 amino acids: CASSRAASWEEQFF. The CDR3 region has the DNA TGTGCCAGCAGCCGGGCGGCTAGCTGGGAAGAGCAGTTCTTC. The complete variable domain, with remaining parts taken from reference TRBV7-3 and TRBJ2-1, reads GAGVSQTPSNKVTEKGKYVELRCDPISGHTALYWYRQSLGQGPEFLIYFQGTGAADDSGLPNDRFFAVRPEGSVSTLKIQRTERGDSAVYLCASSRAASWEEQFFGPGTRLTVL.

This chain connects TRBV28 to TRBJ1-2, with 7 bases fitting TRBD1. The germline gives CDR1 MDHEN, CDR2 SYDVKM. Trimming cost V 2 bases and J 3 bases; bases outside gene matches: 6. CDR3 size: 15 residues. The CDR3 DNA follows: TGTGCCAGCAGTTTAAACAGGGGATGGGACTATGGCTACACCTTC. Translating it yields CASSLNRGWDYGYTF.